A selection of T cell receptor beta chains follows, all from one sample in a study of vaccination and CD4 T cells after COVID-19. Each CDR3 protein gets one entry after TCRdb re-called the PCR reads with MiXCR. The table includes roughly 15,000 distinct CDR3 sequences, over 45% detected once. No antigen is known for these receptors. The sample was cultured CD4+ T cells from blood, taken after SARS-CoV-2 vaccination. The receptors here all came from a human donor with COVID-19. Both conserved end residues are part of each CDR3. Each record gives: D gene, V gene, clone size, J gene, CDR3 protein, CDR3 DNA. A D gene is named only where the DNA matches it firmly. Rows may omit the clone size; those that give it use once, few, many or a size class.

d_call: .; v_call: TRBV5-1; clone_size: .; j_call: TRBJ1-1; cdr3_aa: CASSTNRDKNTEAFF; cdr3_nt: TGCGCCAGCAGCACCAACCGGGACAAGAACACTGAAGCTTTCTTT
d_call: .; v_call: TRBV6-5; clone_size: .; j_call: TRBJ1-5; cdr3_aa: CASRYRGNQPQHF; cdr3_nt: TGTGCCAGCAGATACAGGGGCAATCAGCCCCAGCATTTT
d_call: TRBD1; v_call: TRBV20-1; clone_size: .; j_call: TRBJ2-7; cdr3_aa: CSATGTARSYEQYF; cdr3_nt: TGCAGTGCTACAGGGACAGCTCGCTCCTACGAGCAGTACTTC
d_call: TRBD1; v_call: TRBV7-3; clone_size: .; j_call: TRBJ2-1; cdr3_aa: CASSSGTVNEQFF; cdr3_nt: TGTGCCAGCAGCTCCGGGACAGTCAATGAGCAGTTCTTC
d_call: .; v_call: TRBV24-1; clone_size: .; j_call: TRBJ1-5; cdr3_aa: CATSDSYQPQHF; cdr3_nt: TGTGCCACCAGTGATTCCTATCAGCCCCAGCATTTT
d_call: TRBD1; v_call: TRBV7-3; clone_size: .; j_call: TRBJ1-1; cdr3_aa: CASSWTGNTEAFF; cdr3_nt: TGTGCCAGCAGTTGGACAGGGAACACTGAAGCTTTCTTT
d_call: .; v_call: TRBV10-3; clone_size: .; j_call: TRBJ1-2; cdr3_aa: CAISDLEGGDGYTF; cdr3_nt: TGTGCCATCAGTGATTTGGAGGGGGGGGATGGCTACACCTTC
d_call: .; v_call: TRBV30; clone_size: few; j_call: TRBJ2-2; cdr3_aa: CAWSPTRELFF; cdr3_nt: TGTGCCTGGAGTCCAACGCGGGAGCTGTTTTTT
d_call: TRBD1; v_call: TRBV5-1; clone_size: .; j_call: TRBJ1-1; cdr3_aa: CASSRDRGESEAFF; cdr3_nt: TGCGCCAGCAGCCGAGACAGGGGGGAATCTGAAGCTTTCTTT
d_call: TRBD2; v_call: TRBV24-1; clone_size: once; j_call: TRBJ2-5; cdr3_aa: CATSLGLADQETQYF; cdr3_nt: TGTGCCACCAGCCTGGGACTAGCGGACCAAGAGACCCAGTACTTC
d_call: .; v_call: TRBV11-3; clone_size: .; j_call: TRBJ2-1; cdr3_aa: CASSLDPEYRIYEQFF; cdr3_nt: TGTGCCAGCAGCTTAGATCCGGAATATCGCATATACGAGCAGTTCTTC
d_call: .; v_call: TRBV6-1; clone_size: .; j_call: TRBJ1-6; cdr3_aa: CASRREGDFNSPLHF; cdr3_nt: TGTGCCAGCAGGCGAGAGGGGGACTTTAATTCACCCCTCCACTTT
d_call: .; v_call: TRBV19; clone_size: .; j_call: TRBJ1-5; cdr3_aa: CASSMGTSNQPQHF; cdr3_nt: TGTGCCAGTAGTATGGGTACGAGCAATCAGCCCCAGCATTTT
d_call: .; v_call: TRBV30; clone_size: .; j_call: TRBJ1-1; cdr3_aa: CAYHREEAFF; cdr3_nt: TGTGCCTACCACAGGGAAGAAGCTTTCTTT
d_call: .; v_call: TRBV6-1; clone_size: .; j_call: TRBJ1-3; cdr3_aa: CASCWEPNTIYF; cdr3_nt: TGTGCCAGCTGCTGGGAGCCAAACACCATATATTTT
d_call: TRBD1; v_call: TRBV25-1; clone_size: .; j_call: TRBJ2-2; cdr3_aa: CASTGTGLTGELFF; cdr3_nt: TGTGCCAGTACCGGGACAGGGCTCACCGGGGAGCTGTTTTTT
d_call: .; v_call: TRBV7-2; clone_size: once; j_call: TRBJ1-5; cdr3_aa: CASSPRWDQPQHF; cdr3_nt: TGTGCCAGCAGCCCCCGATGGGATCAGCCCCAGCATTTT
d_call: TRBD1; v_call: TRBV12-3/TRBV12-4; clone_size: .; j_call: TRBJ1-2; cdr3_aa: CASSFGDRVYGYTF; cdr3_nt: TGTGCCAGCAGTTTCGGGGACAGGGTTTACGGCTACACCTTC
d_call: .; v_call: TRBV5-6; clone_size: .; j_call: TRBJ1-5; cdr3_aa: CASSLAPTPVEAQHF; cdr3_nt: TGTGCCAGCAGCTTGGCCCCGACTCCTGTCGAAGCCCAGCATTTT
d_call: .; v_call: TRBV7-9; clone_size: few; j_call: TRBJ1-5; cdr3_aa: CASSVTGEKSPQHF; cdr3_nt: TGTGCCAGCAGCGTTACGGGGGAAAAATCACCCCAGCATTTT
d_call: .; v_call: TRBV19; clone_size: .; j_call: TRBJ1-2; cdr3_aa: CASSPGQRLFDGYTF; cdr3_nt: TGTGCCAGTAGCCCCGGACAGAGACTTTTCGATGGCTACACCTTC
d_call: TRBD2; v_call: TRBV24-1; clone_size: .; j_call: TRBJ2-5; cdr3_aa: CATSEPTSGQETQYF; cdr3_nt: TGTGCCACCAGTGAACCCACTAGCGGGCAAGAGACCCAGTACTTC
d_call: .; v_call: TRBV11-2; clone_size: .; j_call: TRBJ2-3; cdr3_aa: CASSLFEGDTQYF; cdr3_nt: TGTGCCAGCAGCCTTTTCGAAGGGGATACGCAGTATTTT
d_call: .; v_call: TRBV6-5; clone_size: few; j_call: TRBJ1-1; cdr3_aa: CASSYGYGGRNTEAFF; cdr3_nt: TGTGCCAGCAGTTACGGGTACGGGGGGCGGAACACTGAAGCTTTCTTT
d_call: .; v_call: TRBV20-1; clone_size: .; j_call: TRBJ1-1; cdr3_aa: CSAGVGDTEAFF; cdr3_nt: TGCAGTGCTGGAGTGGGGGACACTGAAGCTTTCTTT
d_call: .; v_call: TRBV12-3/TRBV12-4; clone_size: .; j_call: TRBJ2-2; cdr3_aa: CASSSDRYTGELFF; cdr3_nt: TGTGCCAGCAGCAGCGACCGATACACCGGGGAGCTGTTTTTT
d_call: TRBD2; v_call: TRBV19; clone_size: .; j_call: TRBJ2-6; cdr3_aa: CASTRTSGGAGANVLTF; cdr3_nt: TGTGCCAGTACCCGGACTAGCGGGGGGGCGGGGGCCAACGTCCTGACTTTC
d_call: .; v_call: TRBV27; clone_size: few; j_call: TRBJ1-5; cdr3_aa: CASSFSSWGQPQHF; cdr3_nt: TGTGCCAGCAGTTTTTCTAGTTGGGGTCAGCCCCAGCATTTT
d_call: .; v_call: TRBV5-1; clone_size: .; j_call: TRBJ1-3; cdr3_aa: CASSNDGSSGNTIYF; cdr3_nt: TGCGCCAGCAGCAATGACGGGAGCTCTGGAAACACCATATATTTT
d_call: TRBD1; v_call: TRBV20-1; clone_size: .; j_call: TRBJ1-1; cdr3_aa: CSARDRQGANTEAFF; cdr3_nt: TGCAGTGCTAGAGATCGTCAGGGGGCAAACACTGAAGCTTTCTTT
d_call: .; v_call: TRBV20-1; clone_size: few; j_call: TRBJ1-5; cdr3_aa: CSANRGNQPQHF; cdr3_nt: TGCAGTGCCAACCGGGGCAATCAGCCCCAGCATTTT
d_call: TRBD1; v_call: TRBV5-1; clone_size: .; j_call: TRBJ2-7; cdr3_aa: CASSLPYKGQGNEQYF; cdr3_nt: TGCGCCAGCAGCTTGCCGTATAAGGGACAGGGCAACGAGCAGTACTTC
d_call: .; v_call: TRBV6-1; clone_size: .; j_call: TRBJ2-4; cdr3_aa: CASIDGSKNIQYF; cdr3_nt: TGTGCCAGCATAGATGGGTCCAAAAACATTCAGTACTTC
d_call: TRBD1; v_call: TRBV7-2; clone_size: once; j_call: TRBJ1-5; cdr3_aa: CASSVGQGGQPQHF; cdr3_nt: TGTGCCAGCAGCGTTGGACAGGGCGGACAGCCCCAGCATTTT
d_call: .; v_call: TRBV23-1; clone_size: .; j_call: TRBJ2-2; cdr3_aa: CASSQSQPSSNTGELFF; cdr3_nt: TGCGCCAGCAGTCAATCGCAGCCCTCCTCGAACACCGGGGAGCTGTTTTTT
d_call: .; v_call: TRBV7-2; clone_size: .; j_call: TRBJ1-2; cdr3_aa: CASSLESQNYGYTF; cdr3_nt: TGTGCCAGCAGCTTAGAAAGTCAGAACTATGGCTACACCTTC
d_call: .; v_call: TRBV10-3; clone_size: .; j_call: TRBJ1-3; cdr3_aa: CAISEDGTIYF; cdr3_nt: TGTGCCATCAGTGAAGACGGCACCATATATTTT
d_call: .; v_call: TRBV7-8; clone_size: few; j_call: TRBJ2-2; cdr3_aa: CASSFVGGPAGELFF; cdr3_nt: TGTGCCAGCAGCTTTGTGGGGGGGCCCGCCGGGGAGCTGTTTTTT
d_call: .; v_call: TRBV23-1; clone_size: few; j_call: TRBJ2-7; cdr3_aa: CASSQSVGYEQYF; cdr3_nt: TGCGCCAGCAGTCAATCCGTCGGGTACGAGCAGTACTTC
d_call: .; v_call: TRBV30; clone_size: .; j_call: TRBJ2-2; cdr3_aa: CAWTSIINTGELFF; cdr3_nt: TGTGCCTGGACGAGCATCATTAACACCGGGGAGCTGTTTTTT
d_call: TRBD1; v_call: TRBV5-1; clone_size: .; j_call: TRBJ1-1; cdr3_aa: CASSVGQPNTEAFF; cdr3_nt: TGCGCCAGCAGCGTGGGACAGCCGAACACTGAAGCTTTCTTT
d_call: .; v_call: TRBV7-9; clone_size: .; j_call: TRBJ1-3; cdr3_aa: CASGDFRASWNTIYF; cdr3_nt: TGTGCCAGCGGAGATTTTCGGGCCTCGTGGAACACCATATATTTT
d_call: TRBD1; v_call: TRBV6-1; clone_size: few; j_call: TRBJ2-3; cdr3_aa: CASSGLRDRVGDTQYF; cdr3_nt: TGTGCCAGCAGTGGCCTCCGGGACAGGGTGGGAGATACGCAGTATTTT
d_call: TRBD2; v_call: TRBV30; clone_size: few; j_call: TRBJ2-3; cdr3_aa: CACTTHGRGSTDTQYF; cdr3_nt: TGTGCCTGCACGACCCATGGGAGGGGCAGCACAGATACGCAGTATTTT
d_call: .; v_call: TRBV19; clone_size: few; j_call: TRBJ2-3; cdr3_aa: CASGLLTDTQYF; cdr3_nt: TGTGCCAGTGGATTACTAACAGATACGCAGTATTTT